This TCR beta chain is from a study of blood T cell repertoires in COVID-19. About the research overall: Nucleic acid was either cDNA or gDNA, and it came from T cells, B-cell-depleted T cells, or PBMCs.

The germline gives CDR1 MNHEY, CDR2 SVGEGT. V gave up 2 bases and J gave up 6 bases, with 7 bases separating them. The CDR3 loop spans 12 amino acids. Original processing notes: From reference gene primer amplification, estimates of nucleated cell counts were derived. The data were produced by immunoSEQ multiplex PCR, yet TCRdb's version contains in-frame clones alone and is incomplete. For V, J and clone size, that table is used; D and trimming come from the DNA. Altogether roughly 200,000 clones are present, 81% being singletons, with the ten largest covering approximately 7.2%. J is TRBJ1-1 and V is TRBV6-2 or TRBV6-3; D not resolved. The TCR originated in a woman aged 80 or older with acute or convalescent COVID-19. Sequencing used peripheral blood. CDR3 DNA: TGTGCCAGCAGTTACCCGGTCGCTGAAGCTTTCTTT. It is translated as CASSYPVAEAFF.